The next 25 T cell receptor beta chains were all read from a single sample in a study of OX40 agonist ivuxolimab in advanced cancers. Repertoires were generated with immunoSEQ multiplex PCR, while TCRdb's copy carries only in-frame clones and drops some. The repertoire holds about 34,000 clones, around 79% seen once, with about a tenth in the top ten. This specimen was CD4+ or CD8+ T cells sorted from blood, taken in a trial of the OX40 agonist ivuxolimab. The receptors here all came from an adult with an advanced solid tumor such as melanoma, head and neck, liver or kidney cancer.

The CDR3 sequence: CASQLQGSSYEQYF. The DNA for the CDR3 is TGTGCCAGTCAGCTCCAGGGGAGCTCCTACGAGCAGTACTTC. The chain recombines TRBV6-1 with TRBJ2-5; possibly TRBD1 for D (6 bases). The DNA end is a closer match to TRBJ2-7, so the J assignment may be wrong. This CDR3 has 14 amino acids. The germline V gene has CDR1 MNHNS and CDR2 SASEGT.

The chain recombines TRBV6-5 with TRBJ1-1; 8 nucleotides agree with TRBD1. There are 13 residues in the CDR3. J gave up 0 bases and V 10 bases, and 4 bases lay outside the gene matches. CDR1 is MNHEY and CDR2 is SVGAGI in the germline V gene. The CDR3 DNA follows: TGTGCCACAGGACAGGGACTGAACACTGAAGCTTTCTTT. Residues: CATGQGLNTEAFF.

V gene TRBV5-6 combines with J gene TRBJ1-5; tentative D call: TRBD1 (5 bases). Germline loops: CDR1 SGHDT, CDR2 YYEEEE. This CDR3 contains 13 residues. With 1 base removed from V and 4 bases from J, the gap between germline ends came to 6 bases. The DNA of the CDR3 is TGTGCCAGCAGCTTGTGGGGGAATCAGCCCCAGCATTTT. This translates into CASSLWGNQPQHF.

The chain has TRBV19 and TRBJ2-7; D is possibly TRBD1 or TRBD2 (5 bases each). The CDR3 extends over 13 amino acids. The V end lost 7 bases, the J end lost 3 bases, and 13 bases lay between the germline ends. The germline gives CDR1 LNHDA, CDR2 SQIVND (reference sequence). The CDR3: CASMGDSFYEQYF. CDR3 in DNA: TGTGCCAGTATGGGAGACAGCTTCTACGAGCAGTACTTC.

This sequence joins TRBV7-9 and TRBJ2-2, with D unresolved. Germline CDR1 and CDR2: SEHNR and FQNEAQ (reference sequence). The length of the CDR3 is 15 residues. V was shortened by 0 bases and J by 4 bases, with 9 bases between the two germline ends. The CDR3 DNA reads as TGTGCCAGCAGCTTAGCCACTTTTGGCACCGGGGAGCTGTTTTTT. Residues: CASSLATFGTGELFF.

This sequence joins TRBV18 and TRBJ2-7; 7 positions match TRBD1. V lost 2 bases and J lost 2; bases outside the gene matches: 3. This CDR3 spans 14 amino acids. CDR1 is KGHSH and CDR2 is LQKENI in the germline V gene. CDR3 region: CASSPRQGTYEQYF. In DNA, the CDR3 is TGTGCCAGCTCACCAAGACAGGGAACCTACGAGCAGTACTTC.

This chain connects TRBV2 to TRBJ2-7; possibly TRBD1 or TRBD2 for D (5 bases each). This CDR3 region has 14 residues. Trimming left V 6 bases short and J 0 bases short, with 12 bases between. Germline CDR1 is SNHLY and CDR2 is FYNNEI. CDR3 region: CASRNPGSSYEQYF. CDR3 DNA: TGTGCCAGCAGGAACCCAGGGAGCTCCTACGAGCAGTACTTC.

This clone is a singleton in its sample. In DNA, the CDR3 is TGTGCCAGCAGCTTAGTAGGAGGGGTCGGCGAGCAGTACTTC. Its protein is CASSLVGGVGEQYF. This chain links TRBV7-3 with TRBJ2-7; TRBD2 might be the D (6 bases). This CDR3 has 14 residues. The ends were cut back, 2 bases at V and 6 bases at J, with 14 bases in the middle. Per germline, CDR1 SGHTA and CDR2 FQGTGA.

This clone was counted only a few times. This chain connects TRBV4-1 to TRBJ2-1, with 9 bases lining up with TRBD2. Germline V CDR1 and CDR2: MGHRA, YSYEKL. The V segment lost 4 bases and the J segment 8 bases; nucleotides outside the gene matches: 9. The CDR3 consists of 15 residues. CDR3 coding DNA: TGCGCCAGCAGCCCAGGCGTCCTAGCGGGGCATGAGCAGTTCTTC. Its protein product is CASSPGVLAGHEQFF.

The V call is TRBV27, the J call TRBJ2-5; a possible D gene is TRBD2 (5 bases). The germline V gene encodes CDR1 MNHEY and CDR2 SMNVEV (reference sequence). This CDR3 comprises 13 residues. Deletions cut 2 bases from V and 4 bases from J, with 8 bases between. CDR3 DNA: TGTGCCAGCAGTTTAGTAGAGGGAGAGACCCAGTACTTC. It codes for CASSLVEGETQYF.

The chain is built from TRBV9 and TRBJ2-3; 14 nucleotides match TRBD2. Germline V gives CDR1 SGDLS, CDR2 YYNGEE. This CDR3 comprises 17 residues. J gave up 3 bases and V 4 bases, and 7 bases lay outside the gene matches. The CDR3 nucleotides are TGTGCCAGCAGCCTGACTAGCGGGGGGGCGGGGACAGATACGCAGTATTTT. It encodes CASSLTSGGAGTDTQYF.

V is TRBV5-4 and J is TRBJ2-2, with a possible D match to TRBD2 (7 bases). There are 13 residues in the CDR3. V was clipped by 7 bases and J by 7 bases, with 14 bases between them. CDR1 is SGHNT and CDR2 is YYREEE in the germline V gene (reference sequence). The CDR3 DNA follows: TGTGCCAGCGGGGGGGGCCAGGGCGGGGAGCTGTTTTTT. Residues: CASGGGQGGELFF.

V is TRBV6-6 and J is TRBJ2-7, with a weak D call TRBD2 (6 bases). Per germline, CDR1 MNHNY and CDR2 SVGAGI (reference sequence). With 5 bases removed from V and 3 bases from J, the gap between germline ends came to 8 bases. The CDR3 extends over 12 amino acids. In nucleotides, the CDR3 is TGTGCCAGCAGTCCGGACTACTACGAGCAGTACTTC. It codes for CASSPDYYEQYF.

The chain carries TRBV4-1 and TRBJ2-3; 12 bases are shared with TRBD2. The CDR3 extends over 16 amino acids. The junction had 4 bases not matched to a gene; V was cut back by 4 bases and J by 2 bases. Germline loops: CDR1 MGHRA, CDR2 YSYEKL. This CDR3 reads CASSLGLAGFTDTQYF. CDR3 DNA: TGCGCCAGCAGCCTGGGACTAGCGGGCTTCACAGATACGCAGTATTTT.

CDR3 protein: CASSSNQRVTDTQYF. The CDR3 nucleotides are TGTGCCAGCAGCTCAAATCAGCGGGTCACAGATACGCAGTATTTT. V is TRBV5-4 and J is TRBJ2-3; tentatively, D is TRBD2 (6 bases). CDR1 and CDR2 (germline): SGHNT, YYREEE (reference sequence). The CDR3 covers 15 residues. Trimming cost V 3 bases and J 2 bases, with 13 bases left between them.

The V call is TRBV29-1, the J call TRBJ2-1; TRBD1 aligns across 7 bases. Per germline, CDR1 SQVTM and CDR2 ANQGSEA. The CDR3 is 18 amino acids. V dropped 1 base and J dropped 4; count of bases not matched to a gene: 16. CDR3 nucleotides: TGCAGCGTTGAAGTACCGGGACAGCTACTGAGGACTTACAATGAGCAGTTCTTC. This translates into CSVEVPGQLLRTYNEQFF.

This clone was observed once. V gene TRBV4-1 combines with J gene TRBJ1-1; D is undetermined. Germline V gives CDR1 MGHRA, CDR2 YSYEKL. Trimming left V 2 bases short and J 1 base short, with 11 bases between. The CDR3 covers 15 residues. The CDR3 loop is CASSQPLGTNTEAFF. The CDR3 nucleotides are TGCGCCAGCAGCCAACCCCTGGGAACGAACACTGAAGCTTTCTTT.

The chain links TRBV5-1 to TRBJ2-7; 7 positions agree with TRBD1. V lost 4 bases and J lost 5; bases outside the gene matches: 9. CDR3 size: 14 residues. CDR1 and CDR2 from the germline V gene are SGHRS and YFSETQ. The CDR3 protein is CASSGETGFDEQYF. CDR3 DNA: TGCGCCAGCAGCGGGGAGACAGGGTTCGACGAGCAGTACTTC. The full variable domain, its missing parts supplied by reference TRBV5-1 and TRBJ2-7, is KAGVTQTPRYLIKTRGQQVTLSCSPISGHRSVSWYQQTPGQGLQFLFEYFSETQRNKGNFPGRFSGRQFSNSRSEMNVSTLELGDSALYLCASSGETGFDEQYFGPGTRLTVT.

The V call is TRBV6-5, the J call TRBJ2-2; 10 nucleotides match TRBD1. This CDR3 region has 14 residues. The V gene end was trimmed by 6 bases and the J gene end by 5 bases; junction bases not matched to a gene: 3. The V gene's germline CDR1 is MNHEY and CDR2 SVGAGI. The CDR3 bases are TGTGCCAGCAGCGGACAGGGGGAGACCGGGGAGCTGTTTTTT. This gives the protein CASSGQGETGELFF.

This chain joins TRBV5-4 and TRBJ1-2; D is possibly TRBD1 (5 bases). The CDR3 is made up of 16 amino acids. CDR1 and CDR2 from the germline V gene are SGHNT and YYREEE (reference sequence). V gave up 0 bases and J gave up 8 bases, with 20 bases separating them. The CDR3 DNA reads TGTGCCAGCAGCTTGGGGACTACAGGAGGACAAGGAGGCTACACCTTC. Translating gives CASSLGTTGGQGGYTF.

V usage is TRBV5-1 and J usage is TRBJ1-1; D might be TRBD1 (6 bases). V was shortened by 5 bases and J by 0 bases, with 11 bases between the two germline ends. Per germline, CDR1 SGHRS and CDR2 YFSETQ. The CDR3 is 14 residues long. In DNA, the CDR3 is TGCGCCAGCAGACCGGGACAAATGAACACTGAAGCTTTCTTT. Encoded protein: CASRPGQMNTEAFF. The variable domain in full, with the rest retrieved from reference TRBV5-1 and TRBJ1-1, is KAGVTQTPRYLIKTRGQQVTLSCSPISGHRSVSWYQQTPGQGLQFLFEYFSETQRNKGNFPGRFSGRQFSNSRSEMNVSTLELGDSALYLCASRPGQMNTEAFFGQGTRLTVV.

The J gene is TRBJ1-4, the V gene TRBV5-1, with a weak D call TRBD1 (6 bases). Germline CDR1 and CDR2: SGHRS and YFSETQ. Deletions cut 0 bases from V and 7 bases from J, with 16 bases between. CDR3 length: 16 residues. CDR3 residues: CASSLEVRGGSEKLFF. CDR3 nucleotide sequence: TGCGCCAGCAGCTTGGAGGTCAGGGGCGGGAGTGAAAAACTGTTTTTT.

The rearrangement joins TRBV11-2 to TRBJ1-1; a weak D match, TRBD1 (6 bases). Looked up from germline, CDR1 is SGHAT and CDR2 is FQNNGV. Between the trimmed V and J ends, which lost 0 bases and 5 bases, there was a span of 10 bases. The length of the CDR3 is 14 residues. CDR3 in amino acids: CASSLEGGPTEAFF. The CDR3 DNA reads TGTGCCAGCAGCTTAGAAGGGGGGCCAACTGAAGCTTTCTTT.

This clone was seen just once. The chain is built from TRBV6-4 and TRBJ1-3, with D possibly being TRBD1 (5 bases). With 3 bases removed from V and 2 bases from J, the gap between germline ends came to 11 bases. Germline-derived CDR1 and CDR2 are MRHNA and SNTAGT. This CDR3 comprises 15 residues. CDR3 region: CASSEGDGAGNTIYF. The CDR3 nucleotides are TGTGCCAGCAGTGAGGGGGACGGCGCTGGAAACACCATATATTTT.

The chain couples TRBV7-9 to TRBJ2-2; no firm D call. The V gene lost 5 bases and the J gene lost 6 bases, with 10 bases spanning the gap. Germline loops: CDR1 SEHNR, CDR2 FQNEAQ (reference sequence). The CDR3 is made up of 13 amino acids. The CDR3 region has the DNA TGTGCCAGCAGCGCCATGGTTTCCGGGGAGCTGTTTTTT. Translated: CASSAMVSGELFF.